This T cell receptor beta chain came from a study of metastatic and nonmetastatic thyroid tumors. Study summary: The authors compared repertoires across blood and tumor or nodule tissue from malignant and benign thyroid patients.

Looked up from germline, CDR1 is SGHRS and CDR2 is YFSETQ. V was pared by 4 bases and J by 10 bases, with 23 bases between. This CDR3 contains 15 residues. TCRdb reassembled clones from the PCR reads with MiXCR. The sample holds around 53,000 clones, 17% seen once. Prior to thyroid surgery, none of the patients had received any treatment. Sequencing was performed on blood. This receptor was identified in a female donor with papillary thyroid cancer or a benign thyroid nodule (not recorded which). Some clones in this sample may be carry-over from other donors' samples. J is TRBJ1-1 and V is TRBV5-1; D remains unclear. The DNA of the CDR3 is TGCGCCAGCAGCCAGGATGCAGCCCGGAGGGTTACAGCTTTCTTT. It translates to CASSQDAARRVTAFF.